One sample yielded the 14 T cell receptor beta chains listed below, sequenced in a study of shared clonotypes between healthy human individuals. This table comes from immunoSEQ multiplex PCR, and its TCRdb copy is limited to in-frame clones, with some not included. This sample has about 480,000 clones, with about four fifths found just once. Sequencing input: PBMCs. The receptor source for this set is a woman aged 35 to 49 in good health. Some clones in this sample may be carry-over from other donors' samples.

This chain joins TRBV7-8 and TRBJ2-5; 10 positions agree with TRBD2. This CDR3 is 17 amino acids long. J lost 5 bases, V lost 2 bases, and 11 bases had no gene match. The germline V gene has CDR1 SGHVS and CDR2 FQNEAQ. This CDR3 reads CASSLQAGGPFGETQYF. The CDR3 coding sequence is TGTGCCAGCAGCTTACAAGCGGGAGGGCCATTCGGGGAGACCCAGTACTTC.

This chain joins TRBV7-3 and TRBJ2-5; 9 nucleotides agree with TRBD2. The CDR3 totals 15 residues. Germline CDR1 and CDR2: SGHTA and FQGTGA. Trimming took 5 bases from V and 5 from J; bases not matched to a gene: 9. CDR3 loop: CASSPRAGGLETQYF. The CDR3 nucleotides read TGTGCCAGCAGCCCCCGGGCGGGAGGGTTGGAGACCCAGTACTTC.

The CDR3: CASSQMRGLGEAFF. The DNA for the CDR3 is TGTGCCAGCAGCCAGATGAGGGGGCTGGGTGAAGCTTTCTTT. The chain links TRBV7-9 to TRBJ1-1; 7 nucleotides match TRBD1. Losses at the gene ends were 5 bases for V and 7 bases for J; bases not matched to a gene: 10. The CDR3 has 14 amino acids. Germline V gene sequence: CDR1 SEHNR, CDR2 FQNEAQ (reference sequence).

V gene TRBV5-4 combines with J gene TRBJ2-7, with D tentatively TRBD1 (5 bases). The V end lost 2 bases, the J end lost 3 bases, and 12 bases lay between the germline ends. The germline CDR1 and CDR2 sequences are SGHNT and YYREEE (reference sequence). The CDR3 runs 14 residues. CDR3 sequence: CASSLAGIRYEQYF. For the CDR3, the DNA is TGTGCCAGCAGCTTAGCAGGGATCCGCTACGAGCAGTACTTC. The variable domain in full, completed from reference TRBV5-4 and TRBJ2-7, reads ETGVTQSPTHLIKTRGQQVTLRCSSQSGHNTVSWYQQALGQGPQFIFQYYREEENGRGNFPPRFSGLQFPNYSSELNVNALELDDSALYLCASSLAGIRYEQYFGPGTRLTVT.

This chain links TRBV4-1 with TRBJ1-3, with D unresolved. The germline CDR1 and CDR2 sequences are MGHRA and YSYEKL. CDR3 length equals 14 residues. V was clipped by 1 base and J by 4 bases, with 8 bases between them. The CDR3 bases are TGCGCCAGCAGCCAAGTTGCCTCCGGAAACACCATATATTTT. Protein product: CASSQVASGNTIYF.

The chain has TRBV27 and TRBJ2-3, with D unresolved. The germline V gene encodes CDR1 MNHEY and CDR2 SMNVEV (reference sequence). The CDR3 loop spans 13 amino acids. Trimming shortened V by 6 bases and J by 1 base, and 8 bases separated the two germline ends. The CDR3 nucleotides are TGTGCCAGCAGAGGGTTGGGCACAGATACGCAGTATTTT. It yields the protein CASRGLGTDTQYF.

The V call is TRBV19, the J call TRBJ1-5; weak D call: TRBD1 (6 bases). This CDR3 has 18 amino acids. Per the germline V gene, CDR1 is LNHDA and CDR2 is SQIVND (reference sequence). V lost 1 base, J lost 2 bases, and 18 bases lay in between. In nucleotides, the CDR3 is TGTGCCAGTAGTATAGGGGCCAAACAGGGAAGGGGCAATCAGCCCCAGCATTTT. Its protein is CASSIGAKQGRGNQPQHF.

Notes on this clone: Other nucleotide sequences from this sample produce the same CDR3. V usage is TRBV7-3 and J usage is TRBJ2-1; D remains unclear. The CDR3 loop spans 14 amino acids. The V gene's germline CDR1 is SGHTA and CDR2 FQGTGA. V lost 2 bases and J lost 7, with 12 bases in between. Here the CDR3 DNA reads TGTGCCAGCAGCTTATCCGGGCGTGGGAATGAGCAGTTCTTC. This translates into CASSLSGRGNEQFF.

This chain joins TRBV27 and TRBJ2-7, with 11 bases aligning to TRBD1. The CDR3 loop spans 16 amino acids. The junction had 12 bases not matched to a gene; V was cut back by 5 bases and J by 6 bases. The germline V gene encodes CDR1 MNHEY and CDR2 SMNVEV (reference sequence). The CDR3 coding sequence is TGTGCCAGCAGTAATCCTCCGGGACAGGGGGAATGCGAGCAGTACTTC. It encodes CASSNPPGQGECEQYF.

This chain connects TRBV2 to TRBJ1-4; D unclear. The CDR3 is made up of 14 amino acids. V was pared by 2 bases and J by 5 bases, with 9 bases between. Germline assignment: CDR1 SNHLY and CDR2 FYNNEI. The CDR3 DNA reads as TGTGCCAGCAGTGAAAGGGCTGCAAATGAAAAACTGTTTTTT. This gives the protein CASSERAANEKLFF.

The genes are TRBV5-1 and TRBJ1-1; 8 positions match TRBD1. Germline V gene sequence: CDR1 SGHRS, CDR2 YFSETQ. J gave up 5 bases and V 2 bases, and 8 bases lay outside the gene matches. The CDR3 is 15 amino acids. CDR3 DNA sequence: TGCGCCAGCAGCTTAAACCAGGGGGCCCGGACTGAAGCTTTCTTT. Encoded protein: CASSLNQGARTEAFF.

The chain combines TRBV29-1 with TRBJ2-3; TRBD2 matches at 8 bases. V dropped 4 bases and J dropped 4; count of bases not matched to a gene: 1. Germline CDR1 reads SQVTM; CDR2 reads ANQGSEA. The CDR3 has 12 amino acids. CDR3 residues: CSVVAGPDTQYF. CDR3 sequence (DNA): TGCAGCGTTGTAGCGGGACCAGATACGCAGTATTTT.

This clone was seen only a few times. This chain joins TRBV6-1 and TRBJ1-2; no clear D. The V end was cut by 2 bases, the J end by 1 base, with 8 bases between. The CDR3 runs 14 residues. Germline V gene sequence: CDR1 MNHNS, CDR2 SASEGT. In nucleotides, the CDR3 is TGTGCCAGCAGTGAAAGATGGGATAACTATGGCTACACCTTC. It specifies CASSERWDNYGYTF.

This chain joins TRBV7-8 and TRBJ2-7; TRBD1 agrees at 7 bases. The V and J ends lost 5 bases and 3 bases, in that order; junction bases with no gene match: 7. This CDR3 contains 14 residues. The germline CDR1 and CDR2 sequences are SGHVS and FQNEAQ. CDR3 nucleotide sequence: TGTGCCAGCAGCCGAGGACAGGTGTACTACGAGCAGTACTTC. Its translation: CASSRGQVYYEQYF.